Below, 30 T cell receptor beta chains from the same sample are listed, as sequenced in a study of blood T cells in healthy people across ages. Then a second PCR, running about 6 to 12 cycles, was carried out with a sample-barcoded 5' primer and a J-beta primer mix. TCRdb redid the calling of the 5' RACE reads with MiXCR, one entry per CDR3 protein. The sample holds about 1.4 million distinct CDR3 sequences; approximately 59% are singletons and the top ten take 6.5% to 8.5%. Source material: blood. The receptors derive from a man between 18 and 35 years old in good health.

The rearrangement links TRBV7-9 to TRBJ2-5, with no clear D. Gene TRBJ2-7 matches the end of the DNA better, so the J call may be wrong. Germline CDR1 SEHNR, CDR2 FQNEAQ (reference sequence). The CDR3 extends over 14 amino acids. This chain's CDR3 is CASSRPDGAYEQYF. The CDR3 coding sequence is TGTGCCAGCAGCAGGCCGGACGGAGCCTACGAGCAGTACTTC.

V usage is TRBV10-3 and J usage is TRBJ2-7; TRBD2 agrees at 8 bases. Germline assignment: CDR1 ENHRY and CDR2 SYGVKD. CDR3 length: 14 amino acids. V gave up 4 bases and J gave up 4 bases; unmatched junction bases: 6. The CDR3 bases are TGTGCCATCAGTGGAGCGGGGGCGGAGTACGAGCAGTACTTC. Its translation: CAISGAGAEYEQYF.

This clonotype was observed a handful of times. The rearrangement joins TRBV9 to TRBJ2-5, with 9 bases aligning to TRBD2. Looked up from germline, CDR1 is SGDLS and CDR2 is YYNGEE. The CDR3 extends over 14 amino acids. V shed 0 bases and J 5 bases; nucleotides not matched to a gene: 2. CDR3 sequence reads: CASSVGTSGETQYF. DNA for the CDR3: TGTGCCAGCAGCGTAGGTACTAGCGGGGAGACCCAGTACTTC.

The chain has TRBV7-9 and TRBJ2-2; the D gene is possibly TRBD2 (7 bases). The CDR3 has 15 residues. Trimming shortened V by 5 bases and J by 7 bases, and 17 bases separated the two germline ends. CDR1 is SEHNR and CDR2 is FQNEAQ in the germline V gene (reference sequence). The CDR3 is CASSALGGAVGELFF. CDR3 DNA: TGTGCCAGCAGCGCGTTGGGGGGGGCAGTCGGGGAGCTGTTTTTT.

The chain recombines TRBV15 with TRBJ2-7; tentatively, D is TRBD2 (6 bases). The CDR3 is made up of 16 amino acids. CDR1 LNHNV and CDR2 YYDKDF come from the germline V gene (reference sequence). Trimming removed 0 bases from V and 3 bases from J, with 15 bases in between. CDR3 amino acids: CATSRDISLASYEQYF. The CDR3 DNA reads as TGTGCCACCAGCAGAGATATTAGCCTAGCGAGCTACGAGCAGTACTTC.

This clonotype showed up just a few times. V is TRBV10-1 and J is TRBJ2-3; 8 bases match TRBD1. Germline CDR1 and CDR2: WNHNN and SYGVQD (reference sequence). V trimming: 4 bases; J trimming: 4 bases; junction bases outside the gene matches: 4. CDR3 size: 14 residues. CDR3 DNA sequence: TGCGCCAGCAGTGGGACAGGGTTCCCAGATACGCAGTATTTT. It encodes CASSGTGFPDTQYF.

This clonotype was recorded only once. V gene TRBV29-1 combines with J gene TRBJ1-1, with 9 nucleotides matching TRBD1. The CDR3 has 15 residues. From germline, CDR1 is SQVTM and CDR2 ANQGSEA. With 0 bases clipped from V and 6 bases from J, the junction kept 8 bases outside the gene matches. CDR3 loop: CSVEEGDRATSEAFF. The CDR3 region has the DNA TGCAGCGTTGAAGAAGGGGACAGGGCTACCTCTGAAGCTTTCTTT.

The chain couples TRBV27 to TRBJ2-1; 8 bases align to TRBD1. This CDR3 has 15 amino acids. The V gene end was trimmed by 1 base and the J gene end by 7 bases; junction bases not matched to a gene: 6. The germline gives CDR1 MNHEY, CDR2 SMNVEV (reference sequence). The CDR3 nucleotides are TGTGCCAGCAGTTTATTATTCCGGACAGGGAATGAGCAGTTCTTC. It translates to CASSLLFRTGNEQFF.

The chain is built from TRBV4-2 and TRBJ2-7; 7 nucleotides agree with TRBD1. The CDR3 is 13 amino acids. Per germline, CDR1 LGHNA and CDR2 YNFKEQ. Trimming cost V 4 bases and J 9 bases; bases outside gene matches: 9. The chain's CDR3 is CASSPGQLTGQYF. As DNA, the CDR3 is TGTGCCAGCAGCCCGGGACAGTTAACCGGGCAGTACTTC.

The chain is built from TRBV12-3 or TRBV12-4 and TRBJ2-5, with 9 bases aligning to TRBD2. The length of the CDR3 is 15 residues. J lost 6 bases, V lost 6 bases, and 11 bases had no gene match. Written as DNA, the CDR3 is TGTGCCAGCAGGACCGGGACTAGCACAACCAAGACCCAGTACTTC. Amino acids: CASRTGTSTTKTQYF.

In this sample, this clonotype turned up once. This chain links TRBV5-1 with TRBJ1-2, with a weak D call TRBD1 (5 bases). V gave up 3 bases and J gave up 1 base, with 13 bases separating them. CDR3 length equals 15 residues. Germline V CDR1 and CDR2: SGHRS, YFSETQ. CDR3 nucleotide sequence: TGCGCCAGCAGCTCTAGGGACGGGCGTAACTATGGCTACACCTTC. This codes for CASSSRDGRNYGYTF.

Concerning this clonotype: The junction does not match germline at one end; this may be a read error. The V gene is TRBV27, the J gene TRBJ1-2; D remains ambiguous. The CDR3 spans 14 residues. Germline V gene sequence: CDR1 MNHEY, CDR2 SMNVEV (reference sequence). CDR3 DNA sequence: TGTGCCAGCAGTTTATTAGGACTTAACTATGACTACACCTTC. It translates to CASSLLGLNYDYTF.

V is TRBV20-1 and J is TRBJ2-7; D perhaps matches TRBD1 (5 bases). Trimming pared 8 bases from V and 2 bases from J, leaving 19 bases between. The germline V gene has CDR1 DFQATT and CDR2 SNEGSKA (reference sequence). This CDR3 is 14 amino acids long. CDR3 protein: CSTKELGVPYEQYF. The CDR3 DNA sequence: TGCAGTACTAAAGAATTAGGGGTACCCTACGAGCAGTACTTC.

This clonotype turned up a few times. The chain carries TRBV4-1 and TRBJ1-4; 7 bases agree with TRBD1. V was pared by 4 bases and J by 0 bases, with 5 bases of the junction left unmatched. The CDR3 has 16 residues. CDR1 and CDR2 from the germline V gene are MGHRA and YSYEKL. The DNA of the CDR3 is TGCGCCAGCAGCCCCTTAGGGGGCACAACTAATGAAAAACTGTTTTTT. This sequence encodes CASSPLGGTTNEKLFF.

This clonotype was counted at least ten times. The rearrangement links TRBV29-1 to TRBJ1-1; a possible D gene is TRBD1 (6 bases). The CDR3 covers 12 residues. Germline V lookup: CDR1 SQVTM, CDR2 ANQGSEA. Trimming took 5 bases from V and 2 from J, leaving 9 bases between them. The CDR3 region is CSVSQGNTEAFF. The DNA of the CDR3 is TGCAGCGTTTCACAGGGAAACACTGAAGCTTTCTTT.

This clonotype turned up a few times. Written as DNA, the CDR3 is TGTGCCAGCAGCTCCCGGGGAGACCCAGATACGCAGTATTTT. Translating it yields CASSSRGDPDTQYF. The V and J genes are TRBV7-2 and TRBJ2-3; D may be TRBD2 (5 bases). CDR3 size: 14 residues. Germline V gene sequence: CDR1 SGHTA, CDR2 FQGNSA. Between the trimmed V and J ends, which lost 4 bases and 4 bases, there was a span of 12 bases.

The rearrangement uses TRBV20-1 and TRBJ1-2; maybe TRBD1 (6 bases). The CDR3 is 12 residues long. Trimming took 6 bases from V and 4 from J, leaving 12 bases between them. Germline CDR1 reads DFQATT; CDR2 reads SNEGSKA (reference sequence). CDR3 DNA sequence: TGCAGTGCGGGGGGCGGAACCTATGGCTACACCTTC. Protein: CSAGGGTYGYTF.

The CDR3: CSVCVATQETQYF. CDR3 bases: TGCAGCGTTTGTGTGGCAACACAAGAGACCCAGTACTTC. The V and J genes are TRBV29-1 and TRBJ2-5; D unclear. Germline CDR1 SQVTM, CDR2 ANQGSEA. This CDR3 has 13 amino acids. V dropped 5 bases and J dropped 2 bases, with 12 bases sitting between them.

This clonotype was recorded a few times. The rearrangement joins TRBV25-1 to TRBJ2-3; D remains ambiguous. CDR3 size: 15 residues. Trimming left V 6 bases short and J 0 bases short, with 13 bases between. Germline assignment: CDR1 MGHDK and CDR2 SYGVNS. The CDR3: CASRDDKTSTDTQYF. The DNA of the CDR3 is TGTGCCAGCAGAGATGACAAGACGAGCACAGATACGCAGTATTTT. Full variable domain (rest looked up from reference TRBV25-1 and TRBJ2-3): EADIYQTPRYLVIGTGKKITLECSQTMGHDKMYWYQQDPGMELHLIHYSYGVNSTEKGDLSSESTVSRIRTEHFPLTLESARPSHTSQYLCASRDDKTSTDTQYFGPGTRLTVL.

This clonotype was observed a few times. The J gene is TRBJ2-1, the V gene TRBV9; TRBD2 matches at 8 bases. The junction had 4 bases not matched to a gene; V was cut back by 5 bases and J by 0 bases. The germline V gene encodes CDR1 SGDLS and CDR2 YYNGEE. The CDR3 totals 15 residues. CDR3 sequence reads: CASRNSGSSYNEQFF. The CDR3 DNA reads TGTGCCAGCAGGAACAGCGGGAGCTCCTACAATGAGCAGTTCTTC.

V gene TRBV4-2 combines with J gene TRBJ1-5, with D possibly TRBD1 on 5 matching bases. The length of the CDR3 is 15 residues. V was clipped by 4 bases and J by 0 bases, with 10 bases between them. CDR1 and CDR2 (germline): LGHNA, YNFKEQ. CDR3 loop: CASSLGHHSNQPQHF. CDR3 DNA sequence: TGTGCCAGCAGCCTCGGACACCATAGCAATCAGCCCCAGCATTTT.

This clonotype was seen once. CDR3 loop: CASSFGHNYGYTF. CDR3 coding DNA: TGTGCCAGCAGTTTCGGACACAACTATGGCTACACCTTC. The chain employs TRBV12-3 or TRBV12-4 and TRBJ1-2; a possible D gene is TRBD1 (5 bases). Trimming cost V 3 bases and J 2 bases, with 7 bases left between them. CDR3 length: 13 amino acids.

Here the CDR3 DNA reads TGCAGTGCAAAAGACAGGGGGCGCTTCTTCTTCACTGAAGCTTTCTTT. This encodes CSAKDRGRFFFTEAFF. V gene TRBV20-1 combines with J gene TRBJ1-1; 10 nucleotides line up with TRBD1. Germline-derived CDR1 and CDR2 are DFQATT and SNEGSKA (reference sequence). V trimming: 6 bases; J trimming: 4 bases; junction bases outside the gene matches: 14. There are 16 residues in the CDR3.

The rearrangement links TRBV28 to TRBJ2-5; D uncertain. Trimming removed 6 bases at V and 7 bases at J, with 9 bases between. Per germline, CDR1 MDHEN and CDR2 SYDVKM. The CDR3 is 11 residues long. The CDR3 here is CASSSLSTQYF. Written as DNA, the CDR3 is TGTGCCAGCAGCTCCCTTTCGACCCAGTACTTC.

As concerns this clonotype: At one of its ends the junction is not consistent with the germline gene, which may arise from a read error. CDR3 residues: CATSRAGGRTNGKLFF. The CDR3 nucleotides read TGTGCCACCAGCAGAGCAGGGGGAAGGACTAATGGAAAACTGTTTTTT. J is TRBJ1-4 and V is TRBV15; 7 bases map to TRBD1. Germline CDR1 reads LNHNV; CDR2 reads YYDKDF (reference sequence). This CDR3 region has 16 residues. The full variable domain, in which reference TRBV15 and TRBJ1-4 provide the parts outside the CDR3, is DAMVIQNPRYQVTQFGKPVTLSCSQTLNHNVMYWYQQKSSQAPKLLFHYYDKDFNNEADTPDNFQSRRPNTSFCFLDIRSPGLGDTAMYLCATSRAGGRTNGKLFFGSGTQLSVL.

The CDR3 DNA sequence: TGCAGCGGGACTAGCGGGAGTAAGTATGAGCAGTTCTTC. Amino acid sequence: CSGTSGSKYEQFF. The rearrangement joins TRBV29-1 to TRBJ2-1, with 13 positions matching TRBD2. V dropped 7 bases and J dropped 8; count of bases not matched to a gene: 5. The CDR3 extends over 13 amino acids. CDR1 is SQVTM, CDR2 ANQGSEA, per germline.

The V and J genes are TRBV5-6 and TRBJ2-7; no clear D. The germline gives CDR1 SGHDT, CDR2 YYEEEE. CDR3 size: 11 residues. Trimming left V 4 bases short and J 8 bases short, with 10 bases between. This CDR3 is CASSQGLKQYF. The CDR3 DNA reads as TGTGCCAGCAGCCAAGGGTTGAAGCAGTACTTC.

There are a few counts of this clonotype. The chain has TRBV13 and TRBJ2-5; 7 positions agree with TRBD1. V gave up 6 bases and J gave up 6 bases; unmatched junction bases: 13. The V gene's germline CDR1 is PRHDT and CDR2 FYEKMQ (reference sequence). The CDR3 loop spans 15 amino acids. The CDR3 loop is CASRPNRQGGQTQYF. CDR3 nucleotide sequence: TGTGCCAGCAGGCCCAACCGACAGGGCGGACAGACCCAGTACTTC.

The chain employs TRBV4-1 and TRBJ2-5; TRBD2 is a possible D gene (5 bases). The CDR3 has 15 amino acids. The V and J ends lost 1 base and 5 bases respectively, with 14 bases between them. CDR1 is MGHRA, CDR2 YSYEKL, per germline. DNA of the CDR3: TGCGCCAGCAGCCAAGCCCCGGGGAAGCGGGAGACCCAGTACTTC. Translated: CASSQAPGKRETQYF.

The chain recombines TRBV6-2 or TRBV6-3 with TRBJ2-5; TRBD1 matches at 8 bases. This CDR3 is 14 amino acids long. The germline V gene encodes CDR1 MNHEY and CDR2 SVGEGT. With 5 bases clipped from V and 1 base from J, the junction kept 3 bases outside the gene matches. The chain's CDR3 is CASSDTGGQETQYF. The CDR3 DNA sequence: TGTGCCAGCAGTGATACAGGGGGCCAAGAGACCCAGTACTTC.